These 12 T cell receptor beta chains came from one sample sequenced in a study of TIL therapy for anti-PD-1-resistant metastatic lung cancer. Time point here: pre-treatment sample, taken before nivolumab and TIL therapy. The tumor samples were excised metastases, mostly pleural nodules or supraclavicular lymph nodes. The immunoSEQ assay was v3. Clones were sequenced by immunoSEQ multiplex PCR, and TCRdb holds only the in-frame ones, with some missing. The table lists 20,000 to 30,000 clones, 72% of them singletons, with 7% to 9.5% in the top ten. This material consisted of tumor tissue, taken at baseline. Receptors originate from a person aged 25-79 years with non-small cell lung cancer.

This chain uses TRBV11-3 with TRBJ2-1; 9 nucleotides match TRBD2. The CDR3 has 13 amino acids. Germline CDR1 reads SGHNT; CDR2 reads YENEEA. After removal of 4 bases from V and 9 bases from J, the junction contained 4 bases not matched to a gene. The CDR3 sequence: CASSSSGTGEQFF. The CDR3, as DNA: TGTGCCAGCAGCTCTAGCGGGACGGGTGAGCAGTTCTTC.

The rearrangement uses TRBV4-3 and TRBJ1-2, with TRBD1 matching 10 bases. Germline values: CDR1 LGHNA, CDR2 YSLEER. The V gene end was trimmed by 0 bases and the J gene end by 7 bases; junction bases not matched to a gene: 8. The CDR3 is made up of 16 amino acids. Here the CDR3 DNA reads TGCGCCAGCAGCCAAGATCTGACAGGGGGCGTTTTTGGCTACACCTTC. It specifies CASSQDLTGGVFGYTF.

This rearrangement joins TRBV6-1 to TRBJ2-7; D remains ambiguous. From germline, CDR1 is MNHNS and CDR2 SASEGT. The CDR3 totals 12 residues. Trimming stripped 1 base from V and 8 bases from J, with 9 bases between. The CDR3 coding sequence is TGTGCCAGCAGTGAAGAGCCTCCGCAGCAGTACTTC. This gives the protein CASSEEPPQQYF.

In DNA, the CDR3 is TGTGCCAGCAGCGTAGAGGAGTTTTATAATTCACCCCTCCACTTT. Translation: CASSVEEFYNSPLHF. The chain recombines TRBV9 with TRBJ1-6, with D uncertain. Per the germline V gene, CDR1 is SGDLS and CDR2 is YYNGEE. This CDR3 has 15 amino acids. V was shortened by 0 bases and J by 4 bases, with 8 bases between the two germline ends.

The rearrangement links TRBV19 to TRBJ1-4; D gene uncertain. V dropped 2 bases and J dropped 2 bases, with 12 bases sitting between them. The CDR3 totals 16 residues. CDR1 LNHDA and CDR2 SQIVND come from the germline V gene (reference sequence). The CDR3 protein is CASSIPRPRTNEKLFF. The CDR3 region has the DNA TGTGCCAGTAGTATACCCAGGCCGCGGACTAATGAAAAACTGTTTTTT.

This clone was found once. The CDR3 bases are TGCGCCAGCAGCGGATCAACAGGGATCTCCTACGAGCAGTACTTC. Its translation is CASSGSTGISYEQYF. The chain carries TRBV4-1 and TRBJ2-7; perhaps TRBD1 as D (6 bases). The CDR3 is 15 amino acids. Per germline, CDR1 MGHRA and CDR2 YSYEKL. The ends were cut back, 5 bases at V and 0 bases at J, with 14 bases in the middle.

CDR3 nucleotides: TGCGCCAGCAGCCAGGGCTCTGGAAACACCATATATTTT. Residues: CASSQGSGNTIYF. V gene TRBV4-1 combines with J gene TRBJ1-3; D is undetermined. Germline CDR1 MGHRA, CDR2 YSYEKL. CDR3 size: 13 residues. V gave up 3 bases and J gave up 0 bases, with 3 bases separating them.

CDR3 residues: CASSLVVSSYEQYF. Written as DNA, the CDR3 is TGCGCCAGCAGCTTGGTTGTGAGCTCCTACGAGCAGTACTTC. The chain carries TRBV5-1 and TRBJ2-7; D gene unclear. The CDR3 totals 14 residues. CDR1 SGHRS and CDR2 YFSETQ come from the germline V gene. V shed 0 bases and J shed 0 bases, with 7 bases lying between them. The complete variable domain, with remaining parts taken from reference TRBV5-1 and TRBJ2-7, reads KAGVTQTPRYLIKTRGQQVTLSCSPISGHRSVSWYQQTPGQGLQFLFEYFSETQRNKGNFPGRFSGRQFSNSRSEMNVSTLELGDSALYLCASSLVVSSYEQYFGPGTRLTVT.

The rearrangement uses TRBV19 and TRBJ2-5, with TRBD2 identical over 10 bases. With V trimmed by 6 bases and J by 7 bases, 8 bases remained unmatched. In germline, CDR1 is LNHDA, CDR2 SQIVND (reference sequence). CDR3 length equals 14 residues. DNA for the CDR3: TGTGCCAGTAGGCCCCGACTAGCGGGTGGGACCCAGTACTTC. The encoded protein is CASRPRLAGGTQYF.

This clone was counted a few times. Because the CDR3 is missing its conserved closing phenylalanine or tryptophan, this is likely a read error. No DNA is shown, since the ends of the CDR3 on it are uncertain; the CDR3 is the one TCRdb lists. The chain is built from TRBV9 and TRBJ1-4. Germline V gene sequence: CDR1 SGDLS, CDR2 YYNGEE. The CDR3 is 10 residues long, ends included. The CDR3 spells CASSVVGRVR.

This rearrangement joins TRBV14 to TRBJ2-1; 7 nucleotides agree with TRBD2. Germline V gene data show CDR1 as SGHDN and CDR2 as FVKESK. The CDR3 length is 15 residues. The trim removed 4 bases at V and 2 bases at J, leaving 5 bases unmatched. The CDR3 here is CASSLLGLAYNEQFF. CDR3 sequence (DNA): TGTGCCAGCAGCCTGCTTGGACTAGCCTACAATGAGCAGTTCTTC.

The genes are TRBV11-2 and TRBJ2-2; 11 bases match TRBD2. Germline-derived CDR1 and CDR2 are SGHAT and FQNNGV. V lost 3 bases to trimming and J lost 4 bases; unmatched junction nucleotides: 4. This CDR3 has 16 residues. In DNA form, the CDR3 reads TGTGCCAGCAGCTTTAGCGGGGGGGCCGTCACCGGGGAGCTGTTTTTT. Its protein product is CASSFSGGAVTGELFF.